This T cell receptor beta chain was obtained from a study of shared clonotypes between healthy human individuals. About the research overall: Three plates were used per donor for CD4 naive, three for CD4 memory, two for CD8 naive and one for CD8 memory.

TCRdb's copy holds only in-frame clones and misses some; the assay was immunoSEQ multiplex PCR. The sample comprises over a million clones, roughly 96% of which are singletons, and over 1% rests with the top ten. Donors comprised healthy HIV-negative adults lacking recent acute infections or vaccinations. The CD4+ fraction was divided into a CD45RA+ naive subset and a CD45RA-negative memory subset. CDR3 length: 16 residues. J gave up 3 bases and V 0 bases, and 4 bases lay outside the gene matches. Germline V gives CDR1 SGHAT, CDR2 FQNNGV. Sequences were obtained from naive CD4+ T cells sorted from blood. Subset given: CD45RA+ positively selected. This clonotype was obtained from a man aged 25-45 years in good health. The rearrangement joins TRBV11-2 to TRBJ2-2; TRBD2 agrees at 7 bases. The CDR3 protein is CASSLEGGWDTGELFF. CDR3 DNA sequence: TGTGCCAGCAGCTTAGAGGGAGGGTGGGACACCGGGGAGCTGTTTTTT.